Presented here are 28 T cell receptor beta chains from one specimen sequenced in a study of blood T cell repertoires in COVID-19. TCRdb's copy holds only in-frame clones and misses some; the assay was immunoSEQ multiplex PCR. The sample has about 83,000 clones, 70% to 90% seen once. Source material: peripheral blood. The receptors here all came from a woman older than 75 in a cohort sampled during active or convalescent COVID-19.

CDR3 nucleotides: TGTGCCAGCACTCTTTCCGGCGGGAGCACCGGGGAGCTGTTTTTT. Protein sequence: CASTLSGGSTGELFF. The chain uses TRBV3-1 (or the pseudogene TRBV3-2) and TRBJ2-2, with 7 bases identical to TRBD2. The CDR3 runs 15 residues. The V gene end was trimmed by 7 bases and the J gene end by 4 bases; junction bases not matched to a gene: 9. CDR1 and CDR2 from the germline V gene are LGHDT and YNNKEL (reference sequence).

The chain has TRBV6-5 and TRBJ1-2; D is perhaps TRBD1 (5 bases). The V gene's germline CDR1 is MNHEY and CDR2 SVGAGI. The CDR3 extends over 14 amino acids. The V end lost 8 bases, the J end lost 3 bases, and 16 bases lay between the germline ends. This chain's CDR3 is CASRQKPPDYGYTF. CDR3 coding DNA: TGTGCCAGCCGACAGAAACCTCCAGACTATGGCTACACCTTC.

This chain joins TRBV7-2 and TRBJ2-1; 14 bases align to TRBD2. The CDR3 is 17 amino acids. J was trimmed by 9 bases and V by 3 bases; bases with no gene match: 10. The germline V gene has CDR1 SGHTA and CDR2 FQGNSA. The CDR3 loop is CASSLGPGTSGSSEQFF. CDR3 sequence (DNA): TGTGCCAGCAGCTTGGGCCCCGGGACTAGCGGGAGCAGTGAGCAGTTCTTC.

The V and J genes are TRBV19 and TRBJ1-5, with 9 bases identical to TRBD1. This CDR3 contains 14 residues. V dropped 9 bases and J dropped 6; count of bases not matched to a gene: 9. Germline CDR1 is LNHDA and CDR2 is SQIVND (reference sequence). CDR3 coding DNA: TGTGCCAGCGCACACAGGGGGCAAGGTCAGCCCCAGCATTTT. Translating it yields CASAHRGQGQPQHF.

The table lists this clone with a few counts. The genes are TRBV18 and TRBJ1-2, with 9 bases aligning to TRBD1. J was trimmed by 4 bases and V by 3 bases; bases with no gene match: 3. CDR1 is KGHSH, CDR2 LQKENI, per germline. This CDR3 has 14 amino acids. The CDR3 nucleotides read TGTGCCAGCTCACCGGGACAGGGCTCCTATGGCTACACCTTC. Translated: CASSPGQGSYGYTF. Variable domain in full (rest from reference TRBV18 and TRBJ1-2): NAGVMQNPRHLVRRRGQEARLRCSPMKGHSHVYWYRQLPEEGLKFMVYLQKENIIDESGMPKERFSAEFPKEGPSILRIQQVVRGDSAAYFCASSPGQGSYGYTFGSGTRLTVV.

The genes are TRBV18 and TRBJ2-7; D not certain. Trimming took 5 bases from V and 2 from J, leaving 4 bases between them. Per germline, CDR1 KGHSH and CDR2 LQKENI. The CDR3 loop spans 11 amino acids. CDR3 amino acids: CASSTAYEQYF. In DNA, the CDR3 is TGTGCCAGCTCAACGGCCTACGAGCAGTACTTC.

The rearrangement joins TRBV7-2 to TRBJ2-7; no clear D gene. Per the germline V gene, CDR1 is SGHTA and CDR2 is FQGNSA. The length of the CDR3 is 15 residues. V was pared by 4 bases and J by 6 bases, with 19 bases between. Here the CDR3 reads CASSSPLWSVREQYV. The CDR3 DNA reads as TGTGCCAGCAGCTCCCCGCTTTGGAGTGTACGCGAGCAGTACGTC.

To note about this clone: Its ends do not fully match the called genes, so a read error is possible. CDR3 DNA sequence: TGTGTCAGCAGGATTAGCTCTGGGGCCAACGTCCTGACTTTC. Encoded protein: CVSRISSGANVLTF. The genes are TRBV3-1 (or the pseudogene TRBV3-2) and TRBJ2-6; D not certain. The CDR3 runs to 14 residues. CDR1 and CDR2 from the germline V gene are LGHDT and YNNKEL (reference sequence).

The CDR3 sequence is CASGSIWTGDMSYGYTF. In DNA, the CDR3 is TGTGCCAGCGGGTCGATCTGGACAGGGGACATGTCCTATGGCTACACCTTC. V usage is TRBV3-1 (or the pseudogene TRBV3-2) and J usage is TRBJ1-2, with 9 positions matching TRBD1. From germline, CDR1 is LGHDT and CDR2 YNNKEL (reference sequence). V lost 8 bases, J lost 4 bases, and 17 bases stayed unmatched. The CDR3 consists of 17 residues.

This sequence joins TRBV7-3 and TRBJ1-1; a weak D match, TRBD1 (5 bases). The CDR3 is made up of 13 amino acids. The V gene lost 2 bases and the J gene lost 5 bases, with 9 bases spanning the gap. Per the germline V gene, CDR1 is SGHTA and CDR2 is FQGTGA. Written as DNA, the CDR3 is TGTGCCAGCAGCTTAGGGGGGGTGACTGAAGCTTTCTTT. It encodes CASSLGGVTEAFF.

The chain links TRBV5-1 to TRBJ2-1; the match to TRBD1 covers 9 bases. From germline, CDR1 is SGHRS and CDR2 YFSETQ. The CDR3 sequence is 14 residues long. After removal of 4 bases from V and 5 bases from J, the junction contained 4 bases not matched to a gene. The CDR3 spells CASSRGTGNNEQFF. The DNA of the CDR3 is TGCGCCAGCAGCCGGGGGACAGGGAACAATGAGCAGTTCTTC.

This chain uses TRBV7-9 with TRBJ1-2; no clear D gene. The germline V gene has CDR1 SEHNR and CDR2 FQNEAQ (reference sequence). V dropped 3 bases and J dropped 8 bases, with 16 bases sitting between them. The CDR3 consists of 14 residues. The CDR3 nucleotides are TGTGCCAGCAGCTTGAGGGCCCTCTCGGGGGGCTACACCTTC. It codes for CASSLRALSGGYTF.

This CDR3 reads CASGLVHQGETQYF. The CDR3 coding sequence is TGTGCTAGTGGTTTGGTACACCAGGGAGAGACCCAGTACTTC. The chain uses TRBV12-5 and TRBJ2-5, with a weak D call TRBD1 (5 bases). Germline V gene lookup returns CDR1 LGHNT and CDR2 FRNRAP. This CDR3 is 14 amino acids long. V gave up 0 bases and J gave up 4 bases, with 9 bases separating them. The entire variable domain, with the rest obtained from reference TRBV12-5 and TRBJ2-5, is as follows: DARVTQTPRHKVTEMGQEVTMRCQPILGHNTVFWYRQTMMQGLELLAYFRNRAPLDDSGMPKDRFSAEMPDATLATLKIQPSEPRDSAVYFCASGLVHQGETQYFGPGTRLLVL.

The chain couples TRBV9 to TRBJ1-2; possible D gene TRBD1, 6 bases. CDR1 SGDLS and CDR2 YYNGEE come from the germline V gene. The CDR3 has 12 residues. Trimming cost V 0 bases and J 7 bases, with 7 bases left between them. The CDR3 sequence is CASSVDRAGYTF. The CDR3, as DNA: TGTGCCAGCAGCGTAGACAGGGCTGGCTACACCTTC.

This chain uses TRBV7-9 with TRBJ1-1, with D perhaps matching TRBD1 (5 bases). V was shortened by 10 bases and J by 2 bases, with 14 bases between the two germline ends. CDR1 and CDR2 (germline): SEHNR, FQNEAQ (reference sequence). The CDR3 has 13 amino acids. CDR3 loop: CATPEGTNTEAFF. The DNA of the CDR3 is TGTGCCACCCCGGAAGGGACTAACACTGAAGCTTTCTTT.

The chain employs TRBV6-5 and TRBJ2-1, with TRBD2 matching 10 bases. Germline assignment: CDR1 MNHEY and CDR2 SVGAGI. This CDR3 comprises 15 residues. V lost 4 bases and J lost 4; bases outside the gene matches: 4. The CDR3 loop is CASSFGLAVYNEQFF. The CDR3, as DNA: TGTGCCAGCAGTTTCGGACTAGCGGTATACAATGAGCAGTTCTTC.

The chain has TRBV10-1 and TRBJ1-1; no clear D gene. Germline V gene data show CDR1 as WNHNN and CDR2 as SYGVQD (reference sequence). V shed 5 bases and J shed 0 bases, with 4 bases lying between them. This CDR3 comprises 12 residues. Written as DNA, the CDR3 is TGCGCCAGCAGTAACATGAACACTGAAGCTTTCTTT. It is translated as CASSNMNTEAFF.

CDR3 nucleotide sequence: TGTGCCAGCAGCCTAGCGGGAGCGGGTAGGGAGACCCAGTACTTC. This codes for CASSLAGAGRETQYF. The chain links TRBV2 to TRBJ2-5, with 10 bases matching TRBD2. CDR1 and CDR2 (germline): SNHLY, FYNNEI. Trimming removed 6 bases from V and 5 bases from J; junction bases left unmatched: 9. CDR3 length equals 15 residues.

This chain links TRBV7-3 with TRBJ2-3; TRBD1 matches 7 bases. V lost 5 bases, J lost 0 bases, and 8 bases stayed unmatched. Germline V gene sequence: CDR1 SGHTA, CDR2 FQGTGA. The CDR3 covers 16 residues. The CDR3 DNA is TGTGCCAGCAGCCCGGGGACAGCCGCTAGCACAGATACGCAGTATTTT. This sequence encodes CASSPGTAASTDTQYF.

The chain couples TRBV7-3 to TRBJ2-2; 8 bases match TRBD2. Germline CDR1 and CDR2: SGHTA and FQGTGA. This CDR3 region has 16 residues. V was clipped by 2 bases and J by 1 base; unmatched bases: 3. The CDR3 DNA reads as TGTGCCAGCAGCTTATATAGCGGGAAGAACACCGGGGAGCTGTTTTTT. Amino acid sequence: CASSLYSGKNTGELFF.

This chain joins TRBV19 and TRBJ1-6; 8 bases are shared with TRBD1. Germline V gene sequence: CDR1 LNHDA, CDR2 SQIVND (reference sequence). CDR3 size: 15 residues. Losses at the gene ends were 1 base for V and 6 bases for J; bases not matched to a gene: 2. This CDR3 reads CASSIGDRTNSPLHF. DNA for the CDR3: TGTGCCAGTAGTATAGGGGACAGGACTAATTCACCCCTCCACTTT.

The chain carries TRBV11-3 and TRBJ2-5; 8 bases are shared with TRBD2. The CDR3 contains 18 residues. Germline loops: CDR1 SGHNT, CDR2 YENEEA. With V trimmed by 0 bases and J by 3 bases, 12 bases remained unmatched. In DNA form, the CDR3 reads TGTGCCAGCAGCTTAGATGAGTATCTAGCGGGTACCAAAGAGACCCAGTACTTC. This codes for CASSLDEYLAGTKETQYF.

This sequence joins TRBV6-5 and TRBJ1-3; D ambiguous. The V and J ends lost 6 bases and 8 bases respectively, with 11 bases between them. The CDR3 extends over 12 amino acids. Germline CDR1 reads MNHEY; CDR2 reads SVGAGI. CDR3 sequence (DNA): TGTGCCAGCAGCCAAGACACATACACCATATATTTT. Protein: CASSQDTYTIYF.

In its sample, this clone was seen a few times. The CDR3 sequence: CATSRLAGGETQYF. As DNA, the CDR3 is TGTGCCACCAGCCGACTAGCGGGAGGAGAGACCCAGTACTTC. This sequence joins TRBV24-1 and TRBJ2-5, with TRBD2 matching over 13 bases. The CDR3 covers 14 residues. The germline V gene encodes CDR1 KGHDR and CDR2 SFDVKD. Germline trimming cut 7 bases from V and 4 bases from J; bases unmatched to any gene: 2.

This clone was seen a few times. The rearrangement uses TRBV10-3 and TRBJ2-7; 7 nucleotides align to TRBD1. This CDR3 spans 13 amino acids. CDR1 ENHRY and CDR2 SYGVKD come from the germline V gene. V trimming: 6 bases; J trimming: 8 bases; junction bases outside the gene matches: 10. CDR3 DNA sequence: TGTGCCATCAGATCGGGACAGTCAGTCAAGCAGTACGTC. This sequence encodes CAIRSGQSVKQYV.

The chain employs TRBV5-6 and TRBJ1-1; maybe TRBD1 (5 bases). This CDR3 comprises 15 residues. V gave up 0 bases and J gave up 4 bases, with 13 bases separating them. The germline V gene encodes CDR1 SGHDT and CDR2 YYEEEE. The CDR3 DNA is TGTGCCAGCAGCTTGGTTTTCAGGGTTGGCACTGAAGCTTTCTTT. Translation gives CASSLVFRVGTEAFF.

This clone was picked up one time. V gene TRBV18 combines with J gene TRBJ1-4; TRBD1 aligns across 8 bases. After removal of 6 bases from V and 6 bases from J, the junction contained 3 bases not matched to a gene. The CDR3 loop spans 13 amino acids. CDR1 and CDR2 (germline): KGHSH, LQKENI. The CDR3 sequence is CASSRGQDEKLFF. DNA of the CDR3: TGTGCCAGCTCCAGGGGGCAGGATGAAAAACTGTTTTTT.

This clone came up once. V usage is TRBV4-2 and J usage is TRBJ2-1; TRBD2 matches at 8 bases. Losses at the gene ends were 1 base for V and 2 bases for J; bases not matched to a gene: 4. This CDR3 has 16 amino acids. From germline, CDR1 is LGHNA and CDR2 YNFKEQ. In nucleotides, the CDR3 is TGTGCCAGCAGCCAAGTGGCCGGGAGGGCCTACAATGAGCAGTTCTTC. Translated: CASSQVAGRAYNEQFF.